The sequence of this T cell receptor (beta chain) was determined in a study of T-cell memory formation after mild COVID-19. Study-level findings and limits: Among contracting clones, CD4+ were mainly CM/EM and CD8+ enriched in EMRA. Nothing showed for sure that second-wave clones peaking on day 37 were SARS-CoV-2 specific. Clones shrinking between day 15 and 85 showed a balanced CD4/CD8 split, and those that grew later tilted toward CD4+.

V was cut by 0 bases and J by 0 bases, with 7 bases left in between. CDR3 length equals 14 residues. Germline V gene data show CDR1 as SGHDT and CDR2 as YYEEEE. This clonotype was recorded a few times. Its antigen is as yet unknown. TCRdb ran MiXCR on the 5' RACE reads and lists one entry per CDR3 protein. The data contain 350,000 to 450,000 distinct CDR3 sequences, 15% to 20% of them singletons. The sequenced material came from PBMCs or a T cell subset sorted from them (not recorded which). This TCR was recovered from an adult woman who had mild COVID-19 (a few samples of this study predate the infection). Cell type and time point are not known. The genes are TRBV5-6 and TRBJ2-7; tentative D call: TRBD1 (6 bases). CDR3 sequence: CASSLGQVSYEQYF. In DNA form, the CDR3 reads TGTGCCAGCAGCTTGGGACAGGTCTCCTACGAGCAGTACTTC.